The 2 T cell receptor beta chains below all came from one sample that was sequenced in a study of blood T cell repertoires in COVID-19. Method: immunoSEQ multiplex PCR; TCRdb's copy keeps in-frame clones and lacks some. The sample lists some 240,000 clones; about 79% were seen once. The specimen was peripheral blood. The receptors come from an elderly woman with acute or convalescent COVID-19.

A single count supports this clone. V usage is TRBV5-6 and J usage is TRBJ2-6; D is perhaps TRBD1 (6 bases). With 0 bases removed from V and 7 bases from J, the gap between germline ends came to 20 bases. Germline V gene sequence: CDR1 SGHDT, CDR2 YYEEEE. The CDR3 has 18 residues. The CDR3 coding sequence is TGTGCCAGCAGCTTGGACCTGGGGGCTGCCTTTGGAGCCAACGTCCTGACTTTC. Encoded protein: CASSLDLGAAFGANVLTF.

V gene TRBV18 combines with J gene TRBJ1-1; D is unresolved. Germline V gives CDR1 KGHSH, CDR2 LQKENI. V was trimmed by 6 bases and J by 10 bases, leaving 18 bases between them. The CDR3 consists of 13 residues. CDR3 residues: CASSNKQSHGAFF. CDR3 coding DNA: TGTGCCAGCTCTAACAAACAGAGCCACGGAGCTTTCTTT. The whole variable domain, remainder taken from reference TRBV18 and TRBJ1-1, is NAGVMQNPRHLVRRRGQEARLRCSPMKGHSHVYWYRQLPEEGLKFMVYLQKENIIDESGMPKERFSAEFPKEGPSILRIQQVVRGDSAAYFCASSNKQSHGAFFGQGTRLTVV.